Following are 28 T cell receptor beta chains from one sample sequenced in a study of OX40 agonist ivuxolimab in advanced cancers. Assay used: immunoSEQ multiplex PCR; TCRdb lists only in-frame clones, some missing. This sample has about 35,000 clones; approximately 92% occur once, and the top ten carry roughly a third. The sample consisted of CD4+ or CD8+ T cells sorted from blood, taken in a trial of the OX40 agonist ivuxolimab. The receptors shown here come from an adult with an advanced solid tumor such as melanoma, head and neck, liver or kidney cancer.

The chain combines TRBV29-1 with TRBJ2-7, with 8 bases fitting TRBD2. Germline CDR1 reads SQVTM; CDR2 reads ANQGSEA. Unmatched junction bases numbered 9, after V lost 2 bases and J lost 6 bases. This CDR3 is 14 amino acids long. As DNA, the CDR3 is TGCAGCGTTGAATCGGGGGGGGCCCGGGGCGAGCAGTACTTC. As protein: CSVESGGARGEQYF.

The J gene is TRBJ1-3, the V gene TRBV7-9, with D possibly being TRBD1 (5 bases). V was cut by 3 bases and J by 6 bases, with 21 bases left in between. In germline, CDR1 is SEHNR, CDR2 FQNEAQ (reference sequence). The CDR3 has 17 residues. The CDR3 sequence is CASSFVVGGQEENTIYF. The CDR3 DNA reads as TGTGCCAGCAGCTTCGTAGTTGGGGGTCAGGAGGAAAACACCATATATTTT.

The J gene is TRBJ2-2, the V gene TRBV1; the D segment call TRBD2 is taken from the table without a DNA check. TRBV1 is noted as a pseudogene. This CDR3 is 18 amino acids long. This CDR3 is CTSSEYTLGDVDTGELFF. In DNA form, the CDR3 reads TGCACCAGCAGTGAATACACGTTAGGAGACGTCGACACCGGGGAGCTGTTTTTT.

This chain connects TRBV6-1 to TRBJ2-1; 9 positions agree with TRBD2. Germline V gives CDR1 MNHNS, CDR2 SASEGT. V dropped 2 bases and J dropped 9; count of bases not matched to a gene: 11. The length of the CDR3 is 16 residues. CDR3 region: CASSEPRGGRASEQFF. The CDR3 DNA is TGTGCCAGCAGTGAACCTAGAGGCGGGAGGGCCTCTGAGCAGTTCTTC.

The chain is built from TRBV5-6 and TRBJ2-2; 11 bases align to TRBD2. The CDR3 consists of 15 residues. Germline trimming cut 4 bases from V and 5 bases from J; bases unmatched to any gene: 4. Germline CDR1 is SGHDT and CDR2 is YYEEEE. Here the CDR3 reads CASSTSGRGTGELFF. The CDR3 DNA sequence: TGTGCCAGCAGCACTAGCGGGAGAGGTACCGGGGAGCTGTTTTTT.

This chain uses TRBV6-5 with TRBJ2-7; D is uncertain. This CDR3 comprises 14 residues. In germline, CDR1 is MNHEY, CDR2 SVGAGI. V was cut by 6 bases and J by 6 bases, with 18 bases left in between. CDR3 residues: CASRPPGLAFEQYF. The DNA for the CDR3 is TGTGCCAGCAGACCCCCAGGATTGGCGTTCGAGCAGTACTTC.

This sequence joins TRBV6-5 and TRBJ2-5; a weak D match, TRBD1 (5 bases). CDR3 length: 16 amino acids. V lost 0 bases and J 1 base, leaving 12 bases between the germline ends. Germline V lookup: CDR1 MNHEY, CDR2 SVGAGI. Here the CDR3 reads CASSYSQGRPQETQYF. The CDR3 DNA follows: TGTGCCAGCAGTTACTCTCAGGGAAGACCCCAAGAGACCCAGTACTTC.

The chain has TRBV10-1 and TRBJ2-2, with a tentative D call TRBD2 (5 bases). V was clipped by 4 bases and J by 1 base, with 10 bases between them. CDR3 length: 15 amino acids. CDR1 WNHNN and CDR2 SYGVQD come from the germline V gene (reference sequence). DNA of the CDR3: TGCGCCAGCAGTGCGCTAGCAGAGAACACCGGGGAGCTGTTTTTT. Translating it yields CASSALAENTGELFF.

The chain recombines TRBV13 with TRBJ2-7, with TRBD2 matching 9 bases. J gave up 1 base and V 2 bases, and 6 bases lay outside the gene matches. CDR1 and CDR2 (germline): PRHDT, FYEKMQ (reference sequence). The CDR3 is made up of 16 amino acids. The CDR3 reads CASSLRGTSSSYEQYF. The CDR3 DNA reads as TGTGCCAGCAGCTTACGGGGGACTAGCAGTTCCTACGAGCAGTACTTC. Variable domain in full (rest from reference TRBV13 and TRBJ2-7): AAGVIQSPRHLIKEKRETATLKCYPIPRHDTVYWYQQGPGQDPQFLISFYEKMQSDKGSIPDRFSAQQFSDYHSELNMSSLELGDSALYFCASSLRGTSSSYEQYFGPGTRLTVT.

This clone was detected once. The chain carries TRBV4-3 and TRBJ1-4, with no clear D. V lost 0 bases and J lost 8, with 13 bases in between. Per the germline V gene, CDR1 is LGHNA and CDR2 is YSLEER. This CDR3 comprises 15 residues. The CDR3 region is CASSQDLPQWEKLFF. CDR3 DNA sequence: TGCGCCAGCAGCCAAGATTTGCCCCAATGGGAAAAACTGTTTTTT.

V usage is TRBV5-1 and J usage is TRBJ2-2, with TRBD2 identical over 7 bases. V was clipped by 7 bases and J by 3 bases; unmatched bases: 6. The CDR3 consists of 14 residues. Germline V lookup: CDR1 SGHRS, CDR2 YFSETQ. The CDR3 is CASHERGHTGELFF. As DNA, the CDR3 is TGCGCCAGCCATGAGCGGGGTCACACCGGGGAGCTGTTTTTT.

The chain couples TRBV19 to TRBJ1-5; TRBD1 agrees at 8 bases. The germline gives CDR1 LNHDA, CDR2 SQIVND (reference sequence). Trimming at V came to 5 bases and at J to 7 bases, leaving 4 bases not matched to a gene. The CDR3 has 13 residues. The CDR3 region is CASSPNRGQPQHF. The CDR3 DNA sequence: TGTGCCAGTAGTCCAAACAGGGGGCAGCCCCAGCATTTT.

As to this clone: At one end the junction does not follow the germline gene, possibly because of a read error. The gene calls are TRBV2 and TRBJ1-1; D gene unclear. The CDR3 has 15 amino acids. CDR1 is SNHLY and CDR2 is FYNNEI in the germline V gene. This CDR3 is CASSVYAYMNTEAFF. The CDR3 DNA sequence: TGTGCCAGTAGTGTGTATGCTTACATGAACACTGAAGCTTTCTTT.

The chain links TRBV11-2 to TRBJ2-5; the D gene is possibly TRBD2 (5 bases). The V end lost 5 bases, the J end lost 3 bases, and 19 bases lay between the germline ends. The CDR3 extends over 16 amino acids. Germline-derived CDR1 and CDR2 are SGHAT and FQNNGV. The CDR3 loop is CASSGVEGAAKETQYF. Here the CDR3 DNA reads TGTGCCAGCAGCGGGGTAGAGGGAGCGGCTAAAGAGACCCAGTACTTC. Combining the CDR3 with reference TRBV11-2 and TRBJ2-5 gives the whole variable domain EAGVAQSPRYKIIEKRQSVAFWCNPISGHATLYWYQQILGQGPKLLIQFQNNGVVDDSQLPKDRFSAERLKGVDSTLKIQPAKLEDSAVYLCASSGVEGAAKETQYFGPGTRLLVL.

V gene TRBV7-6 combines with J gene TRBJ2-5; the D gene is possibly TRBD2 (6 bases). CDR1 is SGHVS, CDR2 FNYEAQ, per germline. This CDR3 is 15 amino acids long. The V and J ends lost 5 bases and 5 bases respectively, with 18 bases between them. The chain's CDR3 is CASSPTASDGETQYF. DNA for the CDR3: TGTGCCAGCAGCCCGACGGCTAGCGATGGGGAGACCCAGTACTTC.

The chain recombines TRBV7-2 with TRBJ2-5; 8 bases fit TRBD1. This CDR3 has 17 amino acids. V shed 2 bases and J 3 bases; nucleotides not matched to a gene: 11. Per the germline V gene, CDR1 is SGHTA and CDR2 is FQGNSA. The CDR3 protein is CASSLWGPQGAEETQYF. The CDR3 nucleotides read TGTGCCAGCAGCTTATGGGGGCCGCAGGGGGCGGAAGAGACCCAGTACTTC.

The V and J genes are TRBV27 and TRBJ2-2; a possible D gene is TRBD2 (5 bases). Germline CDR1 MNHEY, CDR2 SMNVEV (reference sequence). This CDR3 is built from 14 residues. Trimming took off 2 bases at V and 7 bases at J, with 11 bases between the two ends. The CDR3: CASSLGTRGGELFF. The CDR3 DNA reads TGTGCCAGCAGTTTAGGTACTCGGGGCGGGGAGCTGTTTTTT.

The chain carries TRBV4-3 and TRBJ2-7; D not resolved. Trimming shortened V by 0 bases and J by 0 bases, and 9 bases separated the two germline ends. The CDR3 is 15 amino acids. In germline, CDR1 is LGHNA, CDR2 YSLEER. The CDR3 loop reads CASSQDRAGSYEQYF. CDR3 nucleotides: TGCGCCAGCAGCCAAGATCGGGCCGGCTCCTACGAGCAGTACTTC.

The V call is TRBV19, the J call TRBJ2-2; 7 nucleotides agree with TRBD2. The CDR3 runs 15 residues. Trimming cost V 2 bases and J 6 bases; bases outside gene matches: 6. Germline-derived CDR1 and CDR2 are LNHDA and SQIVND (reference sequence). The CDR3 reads CASSITGSGAGELFF. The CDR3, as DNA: TGTGCCAGTAGTATAACCGGGAGCGGGGCCGGGGAGCTGTTTTTT.

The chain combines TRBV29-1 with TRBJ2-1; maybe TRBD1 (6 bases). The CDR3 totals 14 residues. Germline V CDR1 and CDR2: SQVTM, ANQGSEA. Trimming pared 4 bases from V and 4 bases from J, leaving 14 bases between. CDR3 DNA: TGCAGCGTTGTCTCAGGGGTCGTTTACAATGAGCAGTTCTTC. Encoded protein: CSVVSGVVYNEQFF.

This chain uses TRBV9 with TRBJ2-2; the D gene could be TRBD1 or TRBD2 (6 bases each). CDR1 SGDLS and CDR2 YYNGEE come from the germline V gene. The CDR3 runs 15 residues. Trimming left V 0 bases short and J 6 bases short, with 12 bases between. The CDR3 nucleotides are TGTGCCAGCAGCGTAGGAGGGGGGCTAGCCGGGGAGCTGTTTTTT. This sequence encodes CASSVGGGLAGELFF. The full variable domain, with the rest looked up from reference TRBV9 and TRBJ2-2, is DSGVTQTPKHLITATGQRVTLRCSPRSGDLSVYWYQQSLDQGLQFLIQYYNGEERAKGNILERFSAQQFPDLHSELNLSSLELGDSALYFCASSVGGGLAGELFFGEGSRLTVL.

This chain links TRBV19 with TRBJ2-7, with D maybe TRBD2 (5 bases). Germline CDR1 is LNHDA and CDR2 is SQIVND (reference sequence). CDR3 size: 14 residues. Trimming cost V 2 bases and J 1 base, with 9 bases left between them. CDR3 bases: TGTGCCAGTAGTATAACGGGGAGTTCCTACGAGCAGTACTTC. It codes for CASSITGSSYEQYF.

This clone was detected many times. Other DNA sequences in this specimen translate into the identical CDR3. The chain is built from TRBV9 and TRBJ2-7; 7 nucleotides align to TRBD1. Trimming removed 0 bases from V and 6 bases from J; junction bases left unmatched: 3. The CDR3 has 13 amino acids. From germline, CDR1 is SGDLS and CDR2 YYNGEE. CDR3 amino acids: CASSVATGAEQYF. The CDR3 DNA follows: TGTGCCAGCAGCGTAGCTACAGGGGCCGAGCAGTACTTC.

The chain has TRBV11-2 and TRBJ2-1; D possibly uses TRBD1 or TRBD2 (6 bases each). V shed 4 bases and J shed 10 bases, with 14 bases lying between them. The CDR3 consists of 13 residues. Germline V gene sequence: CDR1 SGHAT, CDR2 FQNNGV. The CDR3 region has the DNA TGTGCCAGCAGCTATAGCGAGGGGGGCGAGCAGTTCTTC. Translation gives CASSYSEGGEQFF.

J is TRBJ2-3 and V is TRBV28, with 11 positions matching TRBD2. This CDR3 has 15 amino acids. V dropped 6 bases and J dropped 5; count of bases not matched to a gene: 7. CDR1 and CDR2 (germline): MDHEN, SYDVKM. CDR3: CASSLAGGRGDTQYF. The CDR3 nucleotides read TGTGCCAGCAGCCTAGCGGGAGGAAGGGGAGATACGCAGTATTTT.

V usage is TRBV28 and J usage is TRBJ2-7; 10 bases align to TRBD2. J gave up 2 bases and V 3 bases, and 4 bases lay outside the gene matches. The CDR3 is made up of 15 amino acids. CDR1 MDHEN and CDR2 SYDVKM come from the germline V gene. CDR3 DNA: TGTGCCAGCAGTTTCGGACTAGCGGAAGCCTACGAGCAGTACTTC. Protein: CASSFGLAEAYEQYF.

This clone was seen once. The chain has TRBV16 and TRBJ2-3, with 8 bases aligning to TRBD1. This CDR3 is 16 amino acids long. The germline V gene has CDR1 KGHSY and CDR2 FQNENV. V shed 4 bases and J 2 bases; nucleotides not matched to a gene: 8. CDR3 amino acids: CASSLSGQGYTDTQYF. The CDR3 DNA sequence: TGTGCCAGCAGCCTTTCAGGACAGGGCTACACAGATACGCAGTATTTT. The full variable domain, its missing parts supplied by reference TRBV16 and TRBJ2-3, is GEEVAQTPKHLVRGEGQKAKLYCAPIKGHSYVFWYQQVLKNEFKFLISFQNENVFDETGMPKERFSAKCLPNSPCSLEIQATKLEDSAVYFCASSLSGQGYTDTQYFGPGTRLTVL.

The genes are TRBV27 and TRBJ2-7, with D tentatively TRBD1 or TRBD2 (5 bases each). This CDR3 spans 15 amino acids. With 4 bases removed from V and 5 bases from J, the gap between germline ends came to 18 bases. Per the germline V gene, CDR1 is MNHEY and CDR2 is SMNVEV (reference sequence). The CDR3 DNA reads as TGTGCCAGCAGTTCAATCGGGGCAGGGTGGGACGAGCAGTACTTC. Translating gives CASSSIGAGWDEQYF.